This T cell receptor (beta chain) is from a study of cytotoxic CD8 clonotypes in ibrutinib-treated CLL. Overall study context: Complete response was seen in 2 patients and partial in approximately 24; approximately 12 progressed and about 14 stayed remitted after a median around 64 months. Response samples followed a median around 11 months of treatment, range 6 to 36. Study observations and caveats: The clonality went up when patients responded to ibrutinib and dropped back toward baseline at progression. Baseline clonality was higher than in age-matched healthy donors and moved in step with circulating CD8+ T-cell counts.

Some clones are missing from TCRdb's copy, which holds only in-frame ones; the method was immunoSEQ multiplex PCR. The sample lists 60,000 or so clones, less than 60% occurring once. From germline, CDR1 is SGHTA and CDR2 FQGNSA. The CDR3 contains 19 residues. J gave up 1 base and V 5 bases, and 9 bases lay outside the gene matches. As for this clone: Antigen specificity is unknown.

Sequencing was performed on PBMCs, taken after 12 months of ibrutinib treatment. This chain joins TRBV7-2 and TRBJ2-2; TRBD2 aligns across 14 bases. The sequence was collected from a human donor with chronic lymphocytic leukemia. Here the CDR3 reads CASSRPSGTSGRNTGELFF. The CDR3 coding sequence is TGTGCCAGCAGCCGACCTTCCGGGACTAGCGGGAGGAACACCGGGGAGCTGTTTTTT.